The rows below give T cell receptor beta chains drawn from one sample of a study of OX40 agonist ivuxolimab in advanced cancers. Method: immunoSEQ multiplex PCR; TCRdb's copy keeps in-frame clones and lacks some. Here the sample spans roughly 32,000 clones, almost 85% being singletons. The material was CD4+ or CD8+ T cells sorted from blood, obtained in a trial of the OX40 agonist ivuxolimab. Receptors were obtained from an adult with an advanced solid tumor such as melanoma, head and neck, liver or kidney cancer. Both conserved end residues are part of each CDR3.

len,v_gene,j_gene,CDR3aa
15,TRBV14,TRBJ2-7,CASSQGPLQAYEQYF
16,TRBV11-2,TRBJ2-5,CASSLDFSGGEETQYF
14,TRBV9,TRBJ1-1,CASSGGVRNTEAFF
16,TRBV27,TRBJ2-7,CASSLSPRLRLDEQYF
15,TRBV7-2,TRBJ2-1,CASSLGTGGPNEQFF
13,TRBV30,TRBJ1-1,CAWTGTGATEAFF
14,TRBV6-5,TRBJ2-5,CASSRDIFQETQYF
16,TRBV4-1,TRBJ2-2,CASSQRLAEHTGELFF
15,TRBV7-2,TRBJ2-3,CASSQRGGWADTQYF
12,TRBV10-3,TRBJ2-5,CAIGTDQETQYF
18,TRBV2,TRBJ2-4,CASPRRVPEEVAKNIQYF
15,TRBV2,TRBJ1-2,CASPGQGKANYGYTF
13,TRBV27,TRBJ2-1,CASSYGSYNEQFF
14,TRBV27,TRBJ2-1,CASSLSLSYNEQFF